The 10 T cell receptor beta chains reported below all come from one sample, sequenced in a study of graft-versus-host responses after intestinal transplantation (dated by TCRdb to about 2021). Library method: the immunoSEQ multiplex PCR assay. The source is immuneACCESS, and TCRdb retained only in-frame sequences with V and J called. Part of the clones is not carried over; for the studies checked, unresolved V genes explain less than half of this, and the remainder is unexplained. The sample records 80,000 to 95,000 clones, about nine tenths of which are singletons. 5% to 6.5% of the sample lies in the top ten. This sample's time point label indicates: cells obtained before transplantation from donor or recipient. Their cognate antigens are unknown. The material was unstimulated CD8+ T cells sorted from spleen or lymph node cells, obtained before intestinal transplant. All receptors derive from a human donor who received an intestinal transplant.

The chain joins TRBV19 to TRBJ2-3; D remains unclear. V was trimmed by 6 bases and J by 2 bases, leaving 6 bases between them. The CDR3 spans 12 residues. The germline V gene has CDR1 LNHDA and CDR2 SQIVND (reference sequence). In DNA form, the CDR3 reads TGTGCCAGTAGCGAAGACACAGATACGCAGTATTTT. It yields the protein CASSEDTDTQYF.

This clone has just one count. This rearrangement joins TRBV5-4 to TRBJ2-7; 8 nucleotides align to TRBD2. The V gene's germline CDR1 is SGHNT and CDR2 YYREEE (reference sequence). With V trimmed by 2 bases and J by 3 bases, 7 bases remained unmatched. The CDR3 runs to 15 residues. CDR3 DNA sequence: TGTGCCAGCAGCTTCCATAGCGGGGACGACTACGAGCAGTACTTC. Translating gives CASSFHSGDDYEQYF.

CDR3 amino acids: CASSFLAGELFF. CDR3 coding DNA: TGTGCCAGCAGTTTTTTAGCCGGGGAGCTGTTTTTT. The V gene is TRBV6-6, the J gene TRBJ2-2; D gene uncertain. Germline values: CDR1 MNHNY, CDR2 SVGAGI (reference sequence). Deletions cut 4 bases from V and 6 bases from J, with 6 bases between. The CDR3 extends over 12 amino acids.

J is TRBJ2-5 and V is TRBV10-3; D gene unclear. The end of the DNA fits TRBJ2-7 better, so the J call may be wrong. The CDR3 is made up of 15 amino acids. Looked up from germline, CDR1 is ENHRY and CDR2 is SYGVKD. CDR3 nucleotide sequence: TGTGCCATCAGTGAGAGTGTGCACTACACCTACGAGCAGTACTTC. This codes for CAISESVHYTYEQYF.

Remarks on this clone: A read error may produce the germline difference seen at one junction end. The CDR3 reads CASSLSDRAGETQYF. CDR3 sequence (DNA): TGTGCCAGCAGTCTATCGGACAGGGCGGGGGAGACCCAGTACTTC. The chain carries TRBV27 and TRBJ2-5; 8 bases fit TRBD1. The germline V gene encodes CDR1 MNHEY and CDR2 SMNVEV (reference sequence). This CDR3 region has 15 residues.

V gene TRBV7-9 combines with J gene TRBJ2-2; D possibly matches TRBD1 or TRBD2 (7 bases each). Germline V CDR1 and CDR2: SEHNR, FQNEAQ (reference sequence). Trimming cost V 5 bases and J 4 bases, with 14 bases left between them. CDR3 length: 15 amino acids. The CDR3 region is CASSRLRGGTGELFF. CDR3 coding DNA: TGTGCCAGCAGCCGACTCAGGGGGGGCACCGGGGAGCTGTTTTTT.

This chain joins TRBV6-6 and TRBJ1-6, with 7 bases lining up with TRBD1. The germline V gene has CDR1 MNHNY and CDR2 SVGAGI (reference sequence). The V and J ends lost 7 bases and 6 bases, in that order; junction bases with no gene match: 9. The CDR3 extends over 15 amino acids. The CDR3 spells CASTPTGPVNSPLHF. CDR3 DNA sequence: TGTGCCAGCACCCCGACAGGGCCAGTTAATTCACCCCTCCACTTT.

This chain links TRBV6-5 with TRBJ2-5; TRBD1 aligns across 9 bases. Losses at the gene ends were 6 bases for V and 1 base for J; bases not matched to a gene: 6. CDR3 length: 15 amino acids. The germline gives CDR1 MNHEY, CDR2 SVGAGI. CDR3 in amino acids: CASSSTGGVQETQYF. The CDR3 region has the DNA TGTGCCAGCAGCTCGACAGGGGGAGTCCAAGAGACCCAGTACTTC.

The chain couples TRBV2 to TRBJ2-7; D might be TRBD2 (5 bases). This CDR3 has 15 amino acids. The germline V gene encodes CDR1 SNHLY and CDR2 FYNNEI. With 7 bases removed from V and 3 bases from J, the gap between germline ends came to 19 bases. The chain's CDR3 is CASTGFWTEYYEQYF. DNA of the CDR3: TGTGCCAGCACCGGTTTTTGGACTGAATACTACGAGCAGTACTTC. Drawing the rest from reference TRBV2 and TRBJ2-7, the complete variable domain is EPEVTQTPSHQVTQMGQEVILRCVPISNHLYFYWYRQILGQKVEFLVSFYNNEISEKSEIFDDQFSVERPDGSNFTLKIRSTKLEDSAMYFCASTGFWTEYYEQYFGPGTRLTVT.

The chain links TRBV15 to TRBJ2-7; 7 bases agree with TRBD2. The J segment lost 3 bases and the V segment lost 0 bases, leaving 8 bases of the junction unmatched. Germline lookup yields CDR1 LNHNV and CDR2 YYDKDF (reference sequence). The CDR3 consists of 16 residues. The CDR3 spells CATSRDPGEGRYEQYF. The CDR3, as DNA: TGTGCCACCAGCAGAGATCCCGGGGAGGGACGCTACGAGCAGTACTTC.